This T cell receptor beta chain was identified in a study of cytomegalovirus exposure and HLA in healthy donors. The PCR ran on 60 Vbeta and 13 Jbeta primers. Libraries were prepared by immunoSEQ multiplex PCR; TCRdb keeps only in-frame clonotypes and omits some of them. The sample contains about 150,000 clones, 70% of which appear only once. Germline trimming cut 4 bases from V and 4 bases from J; bases unmatched to any gene: 5. The CDR3 loop spans 16 amino acids. The germline gives CDR1 MNHNS, CDR2 SASEGT. The clonotype was recovered from a woman aged 55 to 70 in good health and CMV-seropositive. Sequenced sample: PBMCs. This chain joins TRBV6-1 and TRBJ2-3; 13 bases fit TRBD2. The CDR3 DNA follows: TGTGCCAGCAGTGCCACACTAGCGGGAGGGCCAGATACGCAGTATTTT. Its protein is CASSATLAGGPDTQYF.